This T cell receptor (beta chain) was documented in a study of post-analysis software for immune sequencing data. The study's findings and limits: Diversity measured as normalized Chao1 was significantly lower in multiple sclerosis patients than in controls. About five TRBV segments were more frequent in patients than controls; TRBV5-6, TRBV5-1 and TRBV20-1 belonged to this group.

Unique molecular identifiers were built into the TCR beta cDNA libraries. One entry per CDR3 protein results from TCRdb running MiXCR on the PCR reads. This repertoire shows hundreds of thousands of distinct CDR3 sequences, 25% to 30% found once; its top ten account for around 0.6%. The J segment lost 6 bases and the V segment lost 9 bases, leaving 4 bases of the junction unmatched. The germline gives CDR1 MNHNS, CDR2 SASEGT. The CDR3 is made up of 11 amino acids. For this clonotype: Its specificity is unknown.

Source material: blood. The rearrangement links TRBV6-1 to TRBJ1-1; 7 nucleotides align to TRBD1. This receptor was taken from a girl aged 5 to 17 with multiple sclerosis. The CDR3 bases are TGTGCCAGTGACAGGGTACCTGAAGCTTTCTTT. Protein product: CASDRVPEAFF.